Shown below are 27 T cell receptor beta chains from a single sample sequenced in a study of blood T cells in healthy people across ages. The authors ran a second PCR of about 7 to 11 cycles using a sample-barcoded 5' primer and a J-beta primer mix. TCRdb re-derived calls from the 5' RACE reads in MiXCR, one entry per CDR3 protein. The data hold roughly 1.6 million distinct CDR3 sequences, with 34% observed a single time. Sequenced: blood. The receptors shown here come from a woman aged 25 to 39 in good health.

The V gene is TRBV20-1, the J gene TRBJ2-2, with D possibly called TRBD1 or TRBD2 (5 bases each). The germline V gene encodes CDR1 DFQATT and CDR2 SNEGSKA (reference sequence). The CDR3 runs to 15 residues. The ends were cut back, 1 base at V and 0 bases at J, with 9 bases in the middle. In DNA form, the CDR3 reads TGCAGTGCTAGAGTACGGGACGCGAACACCGGGGAGCTGTTTTTT. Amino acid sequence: CSARVRDANTGELFF.

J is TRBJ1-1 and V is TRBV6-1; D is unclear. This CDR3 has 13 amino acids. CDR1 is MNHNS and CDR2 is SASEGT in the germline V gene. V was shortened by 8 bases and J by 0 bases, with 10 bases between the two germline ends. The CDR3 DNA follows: TGTGCCAGCCGGTCGGGGATGAACACTGAAGCTTTCTTT. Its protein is CASRSGMNTEAFF.

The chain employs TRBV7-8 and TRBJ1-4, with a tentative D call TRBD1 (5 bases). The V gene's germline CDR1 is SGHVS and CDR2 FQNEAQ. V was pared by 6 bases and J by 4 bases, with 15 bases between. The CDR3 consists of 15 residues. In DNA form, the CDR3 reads TGTGCCAGCAGTGCTTTGGGACGGAATAATGAAAAACTGTTTTTT. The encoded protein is CASSALGRNNEKLFF. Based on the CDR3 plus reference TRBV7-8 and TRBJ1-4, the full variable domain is GAGVSQSPRYKVAKRGQDVALRCDPISGHVSLFWYQQALGQGPEFLTYFQNEAQLDKSGLPSDRFFAERPEGSVSTLKIQRTQQEDSAVYLCASSALGRNNEKLFFGSGTQLSVL.

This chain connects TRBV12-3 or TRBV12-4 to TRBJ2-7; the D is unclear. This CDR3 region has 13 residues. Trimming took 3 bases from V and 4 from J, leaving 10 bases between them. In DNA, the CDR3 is TGTGCCAGCAGTTTGTACGGCTTGTACGAGCAGTACTTC. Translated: CASSLYGLYEQYF.

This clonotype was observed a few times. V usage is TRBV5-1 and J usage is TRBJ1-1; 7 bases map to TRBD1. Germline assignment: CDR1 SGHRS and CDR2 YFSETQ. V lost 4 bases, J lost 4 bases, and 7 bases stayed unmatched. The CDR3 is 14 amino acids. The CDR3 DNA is TGCGCCAGCAGCCCCCGCAGGGGGTCCACTGAAGCTTTCTTT. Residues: CASSPRRGSTEAFF.

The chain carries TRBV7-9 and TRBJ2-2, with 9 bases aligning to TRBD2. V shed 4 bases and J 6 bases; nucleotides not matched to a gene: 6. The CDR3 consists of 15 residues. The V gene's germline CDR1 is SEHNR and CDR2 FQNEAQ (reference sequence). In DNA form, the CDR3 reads TGTGCCAGCAGCTCAACCGGGACTAGCTCCGGGGAGCTGTTTTTT. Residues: CASSSTGTSSGELFF. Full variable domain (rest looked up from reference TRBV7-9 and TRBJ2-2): DTGVSQNPRHKITKRGQNVTFRCDPISEHNRLYWYRQTLGQGPEFLTYFQNEAQLEKSRLLSDRFSAERPKGSFSTLEIQRTEQGDSAMYLCASSSTGTSSGELFFGEGSRLTVL.

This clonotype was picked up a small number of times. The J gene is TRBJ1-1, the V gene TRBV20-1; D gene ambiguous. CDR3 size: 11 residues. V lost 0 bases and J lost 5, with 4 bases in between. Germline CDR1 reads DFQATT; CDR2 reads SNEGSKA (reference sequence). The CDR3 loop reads CSARDRTEAFF. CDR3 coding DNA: TGCAGTGCTAGAGACCGGACTGAAGCTTTCTTT.

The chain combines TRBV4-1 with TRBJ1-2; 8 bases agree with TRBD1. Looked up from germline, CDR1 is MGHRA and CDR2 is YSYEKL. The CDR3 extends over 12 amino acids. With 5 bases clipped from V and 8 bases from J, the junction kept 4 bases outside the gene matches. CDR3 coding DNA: TGCGCCAGCAGCGGACAGGGCCGGGGCTACACCTTC. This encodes CASSGQGRGYTF.

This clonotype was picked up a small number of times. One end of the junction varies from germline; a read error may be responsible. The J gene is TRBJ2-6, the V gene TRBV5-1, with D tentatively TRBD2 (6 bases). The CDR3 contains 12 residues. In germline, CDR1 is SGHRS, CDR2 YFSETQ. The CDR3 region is CASPGGASVLTF. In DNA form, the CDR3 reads TGCGCCAGCCCCGGAGGGGCCAGCGTCCTGACTTTC.

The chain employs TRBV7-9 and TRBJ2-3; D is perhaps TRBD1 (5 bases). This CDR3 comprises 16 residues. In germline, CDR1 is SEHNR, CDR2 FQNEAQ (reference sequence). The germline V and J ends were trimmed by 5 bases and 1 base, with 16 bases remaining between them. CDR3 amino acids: CASSLHRLGGTDTQYF. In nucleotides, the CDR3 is TGTGCCAGCAGCCTACACCGCCTAGGGGGCACAGATACGCAGTATTTT.

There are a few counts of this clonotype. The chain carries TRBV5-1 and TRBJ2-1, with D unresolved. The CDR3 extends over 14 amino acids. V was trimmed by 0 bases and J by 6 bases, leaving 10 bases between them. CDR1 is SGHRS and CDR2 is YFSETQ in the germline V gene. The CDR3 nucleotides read TGCGCCAGCAGCTTGGGATTATCCGGCAATGAGCAGTTCTTC. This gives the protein CASSLGLSGNEQFF.

This CDR3 is CASSPQGNSPLHF. CDR3 sequence (DNA): TGTGCCAGCAGTCCCCAAGGGAATTCACCCCTCCACTTT. The gene calls are TRBV27 and TRBJ1-6, with unresolved D. CDR1 is MNHEY, CDR2 SMNVEV, per germline (reference sequence). The length of the CDR3 is 13 residues. V lost 5 bases, J lost 7 bases, and 9 bases lay in between.

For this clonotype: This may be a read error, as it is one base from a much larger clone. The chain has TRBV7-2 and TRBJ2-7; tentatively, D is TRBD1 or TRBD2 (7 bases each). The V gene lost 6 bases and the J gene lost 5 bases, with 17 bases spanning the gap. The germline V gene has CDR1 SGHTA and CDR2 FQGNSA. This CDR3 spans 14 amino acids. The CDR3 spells CASRPGGAGNEQYF. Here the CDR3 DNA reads TGTGCCAGCAGGCCAGGGGGGGCAGGGAACGAGCAGTACTTC.

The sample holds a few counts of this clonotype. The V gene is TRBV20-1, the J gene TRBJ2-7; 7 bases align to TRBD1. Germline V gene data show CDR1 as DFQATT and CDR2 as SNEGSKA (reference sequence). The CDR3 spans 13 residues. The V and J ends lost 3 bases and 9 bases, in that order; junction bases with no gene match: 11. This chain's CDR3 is CSARGTDLQPQYF. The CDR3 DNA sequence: TGCAGTGCTAGGGGGACAGACCTACAGCCGCAGTACTTC.

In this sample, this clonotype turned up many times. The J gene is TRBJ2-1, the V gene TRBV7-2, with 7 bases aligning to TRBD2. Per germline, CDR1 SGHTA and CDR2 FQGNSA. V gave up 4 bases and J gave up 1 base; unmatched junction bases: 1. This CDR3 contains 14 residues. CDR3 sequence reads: CASSWGGSYNEQFF. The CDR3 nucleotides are TGTGCCAGCAGCTGGGGGGGGTCCTACAATGAGCAGTTCTTC.

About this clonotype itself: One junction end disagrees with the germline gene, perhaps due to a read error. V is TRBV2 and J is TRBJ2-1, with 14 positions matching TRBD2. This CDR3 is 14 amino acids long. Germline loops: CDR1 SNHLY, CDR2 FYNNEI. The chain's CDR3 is CACRGLAGVNEQFF. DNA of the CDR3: TGTGCCTGCAGGGGACTAGCGGGAGTGAATGAGCAGTTCTTC.

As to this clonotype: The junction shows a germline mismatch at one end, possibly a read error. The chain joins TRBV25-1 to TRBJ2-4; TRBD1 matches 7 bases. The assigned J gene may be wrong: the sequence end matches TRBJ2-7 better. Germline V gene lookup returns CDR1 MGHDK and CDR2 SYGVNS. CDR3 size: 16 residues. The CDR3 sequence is CAGSDPRLTGNYEQYF. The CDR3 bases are TGTGCCGGCAGCGACCCTCGATTGACAGGGAACTACGAGCAGTACTTC.

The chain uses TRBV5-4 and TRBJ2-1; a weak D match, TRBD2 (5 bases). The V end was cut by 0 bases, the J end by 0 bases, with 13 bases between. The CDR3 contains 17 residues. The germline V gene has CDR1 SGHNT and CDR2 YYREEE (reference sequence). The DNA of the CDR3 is TGTGCCAGCAGCTTGGGGGTAGGGAGAAGCTCCTACAATGAGCAGTTCTTC. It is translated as CASSLGVGRSSYNEQFF.

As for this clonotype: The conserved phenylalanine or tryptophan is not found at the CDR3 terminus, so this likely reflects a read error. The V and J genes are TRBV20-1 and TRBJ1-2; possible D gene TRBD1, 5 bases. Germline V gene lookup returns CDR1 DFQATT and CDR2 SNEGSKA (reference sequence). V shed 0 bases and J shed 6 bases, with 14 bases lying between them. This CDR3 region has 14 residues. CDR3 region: CSARDAAGPHGYTC. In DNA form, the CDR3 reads TGCAGTGCTAGAGATGCAGCGGGGCCGCATGGCTACACCTGC.

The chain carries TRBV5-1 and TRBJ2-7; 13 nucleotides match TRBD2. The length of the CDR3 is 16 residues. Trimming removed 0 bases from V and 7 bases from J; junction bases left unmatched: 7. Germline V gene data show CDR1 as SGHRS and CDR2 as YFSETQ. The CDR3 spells CASSLGTSGRSQEQYF. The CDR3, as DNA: TGCGCCAGCAGCTTGGGGACTAGCGGGAGATCGCAAGAGCAGTACTTC.

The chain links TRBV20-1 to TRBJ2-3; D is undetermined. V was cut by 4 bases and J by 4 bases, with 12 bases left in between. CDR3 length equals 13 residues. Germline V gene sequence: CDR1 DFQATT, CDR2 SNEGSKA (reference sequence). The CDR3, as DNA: TGCAGTGCTAACTGGCGTAGGTCAGATACGCAGTATTTT. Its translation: CSANWRRSDTQYF.

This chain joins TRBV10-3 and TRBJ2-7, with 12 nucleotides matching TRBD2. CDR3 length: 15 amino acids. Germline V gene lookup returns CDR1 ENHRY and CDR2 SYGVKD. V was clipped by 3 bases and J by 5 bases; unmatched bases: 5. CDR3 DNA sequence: TGTGCCATCAGTGATTCTAGCGGGGGGGCCGACGAGCAGTACTTC. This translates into CAISDSSGGADEQYF.

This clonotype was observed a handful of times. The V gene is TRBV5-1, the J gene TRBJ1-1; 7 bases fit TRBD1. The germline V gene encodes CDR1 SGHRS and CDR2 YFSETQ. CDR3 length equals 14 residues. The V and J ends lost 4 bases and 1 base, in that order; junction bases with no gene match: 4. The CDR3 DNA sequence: TGCGCCAGCAGCGAGGGACAGAAGAACACTGAAGCTTTCTTT. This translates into CASSEGQKNTEAFF.

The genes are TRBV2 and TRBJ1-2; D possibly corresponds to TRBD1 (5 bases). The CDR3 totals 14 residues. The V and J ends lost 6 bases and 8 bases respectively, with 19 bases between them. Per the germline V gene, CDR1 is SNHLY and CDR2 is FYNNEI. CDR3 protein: CASSGGSGHQGYTF. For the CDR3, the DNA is TGTGCCAGCAGCGGGGGGTCAGGACACCAAGGCTACACCTTC.

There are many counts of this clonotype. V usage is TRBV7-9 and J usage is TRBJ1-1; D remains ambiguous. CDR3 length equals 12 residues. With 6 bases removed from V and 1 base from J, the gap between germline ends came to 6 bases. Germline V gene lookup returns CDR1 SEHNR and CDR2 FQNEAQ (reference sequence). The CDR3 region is CASSTENTEAFF. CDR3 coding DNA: TGTGCCAGCAGTACAGAGAACACTGAAGCTTTCTTT. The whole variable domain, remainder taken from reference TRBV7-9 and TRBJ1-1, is DTGVSQNPRHKITKRGQNVTFRCDPISEHNRLYWYRQTLGQGPEFLTYFQNEAQLEKSRLLSDRFSAERPKGSFSTLEIQRTEQGDSAMYLCASSTENTEAFFGQGTRLTVV.

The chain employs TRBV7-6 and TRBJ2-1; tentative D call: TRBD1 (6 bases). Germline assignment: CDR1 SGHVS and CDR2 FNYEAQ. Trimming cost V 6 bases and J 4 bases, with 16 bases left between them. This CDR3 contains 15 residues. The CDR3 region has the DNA TGTGCCAGCAGTTTATGGGGGCCGGATTACAATGAGCAGTTCTTC. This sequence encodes CASSLWGPDYNEQFF.

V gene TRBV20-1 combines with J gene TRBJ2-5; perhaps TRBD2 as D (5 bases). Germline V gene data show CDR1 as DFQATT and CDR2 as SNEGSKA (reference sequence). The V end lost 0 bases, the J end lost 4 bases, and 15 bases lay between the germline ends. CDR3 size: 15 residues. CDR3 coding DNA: TGCAGTGCTAGAGATGTACTAGAGGTGGGAGAGACCCAGTACTTC. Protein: CSARDVLEVGETQYF.